This paragraph reports one TCR beta chain. Germline-derived CDR1 and CDR2 are LGHNA and YNFKEQ. V lost 5 bases to trimming and J lost 3 bases, with 8 bases between them. The CDR3 length is 13 residues. These data come from a study of blood T cell repertoires in COVID-19. Study background: The analysed material was cDNA or gDNA that came from T cells, B-cell-depleted T cells, or PBMCs.

Per the original methods: Amplified reference gene primers provided the basis for estimating nucleated cell counts. The assay was immunoSEQ multiplex PCR, and TCRdb's table has in-frame clones only and misses some. For V, J and clone size, that table is used; D and trimming come from the DNA. The sample has a few hundred thousand clones, around 82% seen once. The receptor comes from a human donor in a cohort sampled during active COVID-19. Sequencing input: peripheral blood. The chain joins TRBV4-2 to TRBJ1-5; D not resolved. This CDR3 is CASSAEANQPQHF. Here the CDR3 DNA reads TGTGCCAGCAGCGCTGAAGCCAATCAGCCCCAGCATTTT.